The 22 T cell receptor beta chains in this list originate from one sample, sequenced in a study of blood T cell repertoires in COVID-19. The assay was immunoSEQ multiplex PCR, and TCRdb's table has in-frame clones only and misses some. The table has under 300,000 clones, more than 75% seen once. The specimen sequenced was PBMCs or T cells enriched from blood (not recorded which). Source of these receptors: a man younger than 35 who had recovered from COVID-19.

The rearrangement joins TRBV28 to TRBJ2-1; 10 bases are shared with TRBD2. Losses at the gene ends were 2 bases for V and 5 bases for J; bases not matched to a gene: 6. The CDR3 covers 16 residues. Germline V gives CDR1 MDHEN, CDR2 SYDVKM. DNA of the CDR3: TGTGCCAGCAGTTTAGACACTAGCGGGACCAACAATGAGCAGTTCTTC. Translation gives CASSLDTSGTNNEQFF.

The chain combines TRBV7-2 with TRBJ1-5, with 7 nucleotides matching TRBD1. This CDR3 spans 14 amino acids. Germline V gives CDR1 SGHTA, CDR2 FQGNSA. V trimming: 3 bases; J trimming: 4 bases; junction bases outside the gene matches: 3. The CDR3 DNA is TGTGCCAGCAGCTTCCCAGGGGGAAATCAGCCCCAGCATTTT. It yields the protein CASSFPGGNQPQHF.

This rearrangement joins TRBV6-5 to TRBJ1-3; D uncertain. This CDR3 is built from 14 residues. Per germline, CDR1 MNHEY and CDR2 SVGAGI. V was trimmed by 2 bases and J by 4 bases, leaving 9 bases between them. The CDR3 coding sequence is TGTGCCAGCAGTTACGGTGAGGGAGGAAACACCATATATTTT. This encodes CASSYGEGGNTIYF.

The CDR3 region has the DNA TGTGCCAGTAGTATGGTACTAGCGGGTGGAGATACGCAGTATTTT. The encoded protein is CASSMVLAGGDTQYF. The rearrangement uses TRBV19 and TRBJ2-3; 9 nucleotides match TRBD2. The CDR3 covers 15 residues. Per the germline V gene, CDR1 is LNHDA and CDR2 is SQIVND (reference sequence). Trimming at V came to 3 bases and at J to 5 bases, leaving 6 bases not matched to a gene.

The V gene is TRBV4-1, the J gene TRBJ2-1; TRBD2 matches at 12 bases. The V segment lost 1 base and the J segment 5 bases; nucleotides outside the gene matches: 0. This CDR3 has 15 residues. Germline values: CDR1 MGHRA, CDR2 YSYEKL. CDR3 coding DNA: TGCGCCAGCAGCCAAGGGACTAGCGGGAACAATGAGCAGTTCTTC. This sequence encodes CASSQGTSGNNEQFF.

This sequence joins TRBV15 and TRBJ1-5; no definite D call. CDR1 and CDR2 from the germline V gene are LNHNV and YYDKDF (reference sequence). This CDR3 is 14 amino acids long. V shed 8 bases and J shed 0 bases, with 11 bases lying between them. CDR3 bases: TGTGCCACCGGCCGTCGGGATAGCAATCAGCCCCAGCATTTT. Amino acid sequence: CATGRRDSNQPQHF.

V usage is TRBV2 and J usage is TRBJ2-2, with D maybe TRBD2 (5 bases). V shed 0 bases and J shed 6 bases, with 20 bases lying between them. Germline lookup yields CDR1 SNHLY and CDR2 FYNNEI. The CDR3 runs to 18 residues. In DNA form, the CDR3 reads TGTGCCAGCAGTGAAGCCAGCGTAGGCGGAGGCTACGCCGGGGAGCTGTTTTTT. Translating it yields CASSEASVGGGYAGELFF.

This clone was detected a few times. This sequence joins TRBV10-1 and TRBJ2-1, with TRBD1 as a possible D gene (6 bases). Germline CDR1 reads WNHNN; CDR2 reads SYGVQD (reference sequence). This CDR3 has 13 amino acids. Trimming pared 5 bases from V and 7 bases from J, leaving 12 bases between. The CDR3 DNA reads as TGCGCCAGCAGTTCTGGACAGACTAATGAGCAGTTCTTC. Protein product: CASSSGQTNEQFF.

The chain links TRBV2 to TRBJ2-3; 11 bases align to TRBD2. The J segment lost 1 base and the V segment lost 6 bases, leaving 6 bases of the junction unmatched. The CDR3 has 16 residues. The V gene's germline CDR1 is SNHLY and CDR2 FYNNEI. CDR3 DNA sequence: TGTGCCAGCAGCTTTAGCGGGGGGGCGCGCACAGATACGCAGTATTTT. Translated: CASSFSGGARTDTQYF.

The gene calls are TRBV5-8 and TRBJ1-1, with D unresolved. Germline CDR1 is SGHTS and CDR2 is YDEGEE. The CDR3 sequence is 11 residues long. Trimming pared 4 bases from V and 4 bases from J, leaving 5 bases between. The CDR3 is CASSPGTEAFF. The CDR3 DNA reads TGTGCCAGCAGCCCGGGCACTGAAGCTTTCTTT.

This CDR3 reads CAGDRGSSFNEQFF. CDR3 bases: TGTGCCGGGGATAGGGGGAGTAGTTTTAATGAGCAGTTCTTC. The genes are TRBV30 and TRBJ2-1; perhaps TRBD1 as D (6 bases). Germline CDR1 GTSNPN, CDR2 SVGIG (reference sequence). The CDR3 has 14 residues. Between the trimmed V and J ends, which lost 8 bases and 7 bases, there was a span of 21 bases.

V is TRBV19 and J is TRBJ1-3; D gene unclear. This CDR3 has 15 residues. Germline V gene data show CDR1 as LNHDA and CDR2 as SQIVND (reference sequence). V was pared by 7 bases and J by 0 bases, with 13 bases between. The CDR3 loop is CASTIPMSSGNTIYF. CDR3 sequence (DNA): TGTGCCAGTACCATCCCCATGAGCTCTGGAAACACCATATATTTT.

This clone was counted a single time. This chain connects TRBV12-5 to TRBJ1-4; 9 nucleotides align to TRBD1. The CDR3 has 14 amino acids. The V gene end was trimmed by 5 bases and the J gene end by 7 bases; junction bases not matched to a gene: 5. Germline assignment: CDR1 LGHNT and CDR2 FRNRAP. CDR3 DNA: TGTGCTAGTGGTCCCCGGGACAGGGCTGAAAAACTGTTTTTT. This codes for CASGPRDRAEKLFF.

The chain joins TRBV5-1 to TRBJ2-7; 12 bases line up with TRBD2. J was trimmed by 2 bases and V by 3 bases; bases with no gene match: 9. CDR3 length: 17 residues. Germline lookup yields CDR1 SGHRS and CDR2 YFSETQ. The CDR3 DNA follows: TGCGCCAGCAGCTCTGGGACTAGCGGGTATCCCCCCTACGAGCAGTACTTC. Translation gives CASSSGTSGYPPYEQYF.

This clone was observed a handful of times. The chain joins TRBV2 to TRBJ1-4, with TRBD1 identical over 10 bases. The J segment lost 8 bases and the V segment lost 6 bases, leaving 6 bases of the junction unmatched. The germline gives CDR1 SNHLY, CDR2 FYNNEI. The CDR3 contains 14 residues. The CDR3 spells CASSADRGQEKLFF. CDR3 in DNA: TGTGCCAGCAGCGCCGACAGGGGGCAGGAAAAACTGTTTTTT.

This chain connects TRBV5-4 to TRBJ2-7, with a tentative D call TRBD1 (6 bases). This CDR3 has 13 residues. V was clipped by 7 bases and J by 0 bases, with 11 bases between them. Germline CDR1 and CDR2: SGHNT and YYREEE (reference sequence). CDR3 nucleotide sequence: TGTGCCAGCGGGGGCCAGGGCTCCTACGAGCAGTACTTC. It is translated as CASGGQGSYEQYF. The whole variable domain, remainder taken from reference TRBV5-4 and TRBJ2-7, is ETGVTQSPTHLIKTRGQQVTLRCSSQSGHNTVSWYQQALGQGPQFIFQYYREEENGRGNFPPRFSGLQFPNYSSELNVNALELDDSALYLCASGGQGSYEQYFGPGTRLTVT.

This chain joins TRBV6-6 and TRBJ2-3; D possibly corresponds to TRBD1 (6 bases). Germline values: CDR1 MNHNY, CDR2 SVGAGI (reference sequence). Trimming stripped 1 base from V and 1 base from J, with 9 bases between. CDR3 length: 15 amino acids. CDR3 DNA sequence: TGTGCCAGCAGTTACTTACAGGGAGGCACAGATACGCAGTATTTT. Translation: CASSYLQGGTDTQYF.

This clone was observed once. The V call is TRBV2, the J call TRBJ1-3; D is possibly TRBD1 (5 bases). Trimming removed 5 bases from V and 2 bases from J, with 10 bases in between. CDR1 and CDR2 from the germline V gene are SNHLY and FYNNEI. This CDR3 contains 14 residues. The CDR3 nucleotides are TGTGCCAGCAGTTCTGGGACTACTGGAAACACCATATATTTT. Its protein product is CASSSGTTGNTIYF.

The J gene is TRBJ2-1, the V gene TRBV9; possibly TRBD2 for D (6 bases). V was shortened by 2 bases and J by 0 bases, with 12 bases between the two germline ends. Germline-derived CDR1 and CDR2 are SGDLS and YYNGEE. This CDR3 region has 16 residues. CDR3 region: CASSVIAASSYNEQFF. Here the CDR3 DNA reads TGTGCCAGCAGCGTCATAGCGGCTAGCTCCTACAATGAGCAGTTCTTC.

The rearrangement joins TRBV9 to TRBJ2-3; 10 bases line up with TRBD2. Germline-derived CDR1 and CDR2 are SGDLS and YYNGEE. After removal of 4 bases from V and 6 bases from J, the junction contained 14 bases not matched to a gene. The CDR3 is 17 amino acids. The CDR3 sequence: CASSPRYPGTSADTQYF. In DNA form, the CDR3 reads TGTGCCAGCAGCCCCAGATACCCTGGGACTAGCGCCGATACGCAGTATTTT.

This chain uses TRBV19 with TRBJ1-2; TRBD1 is a possible D gene (5 bases). The CDR3 is made up of 14 amino acids. Deletions cut 6 bases from V and 5 bases from J, with 16 bases between. Germline V gene sequence: CDR1 LNHDA, CDR2 SQIVND (reference sequence). The CDR3 DNA follows: TGTGCCAGTAGGAGCCGGGACTTTGGATATGGCTACACCTTC. Residues: CASRSRDFGYGYTF. The variable domain in full, with the rest retrieved from reference TRBV19 and TRBJ1-2, is DGGITQSPKYLFRKEGQNVTLSCEQNLNHDAMYWYRQDPGQGLRLIYYSQIVNDFQKGDIAEGYSVSREKKESFPLTVTSAQKNPTAFYLCASRSRDFGYGYTFGSGTRLTVV.

The genes are TRBV30 and TRBJ1-1; D is undetermined. The CDR3 is made up of 15 amino acids. Trimming took off 0 bases at V and 0 bases at J, with 11 bases between the two ends. Germline V gene lookup returns CDR1 GTSNPN and CDR2 SVGIG (reference sequence). The CDR3 DNA is TGTGCCTGGAGTGTACGGGAACTTCTGAACACTGAAGCTTTCTTT. It codes for CAWSVRELLNTEAFF.